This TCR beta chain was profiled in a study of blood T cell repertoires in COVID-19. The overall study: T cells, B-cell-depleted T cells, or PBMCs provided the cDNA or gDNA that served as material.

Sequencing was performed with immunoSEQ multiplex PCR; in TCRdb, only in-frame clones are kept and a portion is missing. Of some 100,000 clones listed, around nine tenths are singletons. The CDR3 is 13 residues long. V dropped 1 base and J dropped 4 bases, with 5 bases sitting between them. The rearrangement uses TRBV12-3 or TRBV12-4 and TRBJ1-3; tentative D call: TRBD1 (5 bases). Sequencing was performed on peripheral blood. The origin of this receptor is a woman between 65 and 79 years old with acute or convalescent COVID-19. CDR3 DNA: TGTGCCAGCAGTTTAGACAGGGGAAACACCATATATTTT. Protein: CASSLDRGNTIYF.